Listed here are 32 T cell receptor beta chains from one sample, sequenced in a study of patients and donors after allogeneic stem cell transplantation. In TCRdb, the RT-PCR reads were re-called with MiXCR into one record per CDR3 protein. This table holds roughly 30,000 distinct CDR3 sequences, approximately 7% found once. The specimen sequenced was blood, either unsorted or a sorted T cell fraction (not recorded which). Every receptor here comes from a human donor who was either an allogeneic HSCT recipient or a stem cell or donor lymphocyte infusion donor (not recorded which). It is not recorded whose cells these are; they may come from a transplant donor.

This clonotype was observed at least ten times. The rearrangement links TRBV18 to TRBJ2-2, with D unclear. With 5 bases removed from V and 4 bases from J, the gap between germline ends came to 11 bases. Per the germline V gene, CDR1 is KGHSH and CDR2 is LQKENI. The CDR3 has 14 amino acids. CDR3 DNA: TGTGCCAGCTCATCCGGACGGACCACCGGGGAGCTGTTTTTT. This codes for CASSSGRTTGELFF.

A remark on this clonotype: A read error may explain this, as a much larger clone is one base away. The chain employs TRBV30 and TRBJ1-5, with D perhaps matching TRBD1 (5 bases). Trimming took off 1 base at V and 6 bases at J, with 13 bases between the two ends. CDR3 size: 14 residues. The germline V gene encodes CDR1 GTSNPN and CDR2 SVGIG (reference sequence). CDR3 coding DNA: TGTGCCTGGAGTGAAACGGGGGACGGTCAGCCCCAGCATTTT. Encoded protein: CAWSETGDGQPQHF.

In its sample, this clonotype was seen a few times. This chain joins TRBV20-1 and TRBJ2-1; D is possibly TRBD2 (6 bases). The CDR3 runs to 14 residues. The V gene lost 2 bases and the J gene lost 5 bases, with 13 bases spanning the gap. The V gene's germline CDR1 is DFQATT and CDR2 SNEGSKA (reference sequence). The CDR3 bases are TGCAGTGCTAGATTCGGGGGATTTAACAATGAGCAGTTCTTC. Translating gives CSARFGGFNNEQFF.

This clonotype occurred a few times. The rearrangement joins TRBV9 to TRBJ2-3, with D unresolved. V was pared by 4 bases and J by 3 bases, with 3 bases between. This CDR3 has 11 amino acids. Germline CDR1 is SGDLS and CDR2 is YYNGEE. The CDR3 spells CASSLTDTQYF. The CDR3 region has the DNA TGTGCCAGCAGCCTTACAGATACGCAGTATTTT.

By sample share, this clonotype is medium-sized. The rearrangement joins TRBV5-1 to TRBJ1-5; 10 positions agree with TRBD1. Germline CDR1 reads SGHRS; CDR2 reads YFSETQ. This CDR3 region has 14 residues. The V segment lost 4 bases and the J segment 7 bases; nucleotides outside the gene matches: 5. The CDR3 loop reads CASSAGTGDQPQHF. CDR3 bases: TGCGCCAGCAGCGCCGGGACAGGGGACCAGCCCCAGCATTTT.

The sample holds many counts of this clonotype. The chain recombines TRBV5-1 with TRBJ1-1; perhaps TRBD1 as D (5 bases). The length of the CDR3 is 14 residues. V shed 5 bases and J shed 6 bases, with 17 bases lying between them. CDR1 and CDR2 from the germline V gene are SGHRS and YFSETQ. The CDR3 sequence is CASRSEGRFSEAFF. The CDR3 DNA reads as TGCGCCAGCAGGTCTGAGGGGCGCTTCTCTGAAGCTTTCTTT.

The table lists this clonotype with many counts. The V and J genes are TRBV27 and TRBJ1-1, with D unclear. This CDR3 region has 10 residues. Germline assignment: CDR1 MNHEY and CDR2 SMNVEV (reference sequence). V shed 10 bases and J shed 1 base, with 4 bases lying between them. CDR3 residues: CATKNTEAFF. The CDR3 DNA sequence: TGTGCCACCAAGAACACTGAAGCTTTCTTT.

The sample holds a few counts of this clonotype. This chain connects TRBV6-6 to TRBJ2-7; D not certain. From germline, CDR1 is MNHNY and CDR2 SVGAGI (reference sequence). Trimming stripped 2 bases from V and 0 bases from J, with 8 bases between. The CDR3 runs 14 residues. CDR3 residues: CASSYRVSSYEQYF. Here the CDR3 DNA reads TGTGCCAGCAGTTACAGGGTTAGCTCCTACGAGCAGTACTTC.

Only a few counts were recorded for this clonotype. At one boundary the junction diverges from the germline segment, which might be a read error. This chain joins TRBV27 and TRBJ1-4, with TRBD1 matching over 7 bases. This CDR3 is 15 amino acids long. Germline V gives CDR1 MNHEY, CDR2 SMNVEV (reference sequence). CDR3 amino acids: CVSSSHRGNGEKLFF. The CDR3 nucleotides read TGTGTCAGCAGTTCCCACAGGGGTAACGGTGAAAAACTGTTTTTT.

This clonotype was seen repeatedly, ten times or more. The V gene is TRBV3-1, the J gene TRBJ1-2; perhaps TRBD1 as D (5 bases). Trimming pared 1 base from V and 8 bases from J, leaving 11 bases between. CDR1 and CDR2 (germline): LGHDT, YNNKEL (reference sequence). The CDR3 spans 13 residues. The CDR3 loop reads CASSQGTFAGYTF. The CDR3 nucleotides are TGTGCCAGCAGCCAAGGGACATTTGCGGGCTACACCTTC.

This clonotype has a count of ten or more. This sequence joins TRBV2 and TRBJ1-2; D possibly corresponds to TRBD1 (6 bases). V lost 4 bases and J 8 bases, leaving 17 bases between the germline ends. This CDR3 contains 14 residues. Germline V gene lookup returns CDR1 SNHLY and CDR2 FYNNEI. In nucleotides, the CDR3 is TGTGCCAGCAGTGCGTTTGGGGGGGCGCAGGGCTACACCTTC. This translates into CASSAFGGAQGYTF.

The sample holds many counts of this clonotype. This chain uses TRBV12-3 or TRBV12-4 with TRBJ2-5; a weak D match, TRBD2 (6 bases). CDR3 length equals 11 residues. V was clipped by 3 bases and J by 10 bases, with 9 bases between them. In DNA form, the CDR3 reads TGTGCCAGCAGTTTCCGGGGGAACCAGTACTTC. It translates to CASSFRGNQYF.

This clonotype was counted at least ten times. In DNA, the CDR3 is TGTGCCAGCAGTTACGGCCGTACGAACACTGAAGCTTTCTTT. This translates into CASSYGRTNTEAFF. The J gene is TRBJ1-1, the V gene TRBV6-6; D call uncertain. The CDR3 has 14 amino acids. V shed 2 bases and J shed 1 base, with 8 bases lying between them. The germline gives CDR1 MNHNY, CDR2 SVGAGI (reference sequence).

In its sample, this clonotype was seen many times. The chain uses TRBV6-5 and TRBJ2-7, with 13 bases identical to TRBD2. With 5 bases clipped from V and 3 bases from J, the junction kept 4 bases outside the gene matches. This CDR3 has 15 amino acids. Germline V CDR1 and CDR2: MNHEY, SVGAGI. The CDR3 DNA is TGTGCCAGCAGTCCTGGACTAGCGGGAGTCTACGAGCAGTACTTC. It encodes CASSPGLAGVYEQYF.

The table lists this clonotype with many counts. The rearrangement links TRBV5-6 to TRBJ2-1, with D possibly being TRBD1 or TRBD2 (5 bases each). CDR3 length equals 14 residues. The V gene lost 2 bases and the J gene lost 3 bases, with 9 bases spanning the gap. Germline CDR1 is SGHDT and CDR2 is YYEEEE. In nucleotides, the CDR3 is TGTGCCAGCAGCTTATCTGGGGGCTACAATGAGCAGTTCTTC. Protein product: CASSLSGGYNEQFF.

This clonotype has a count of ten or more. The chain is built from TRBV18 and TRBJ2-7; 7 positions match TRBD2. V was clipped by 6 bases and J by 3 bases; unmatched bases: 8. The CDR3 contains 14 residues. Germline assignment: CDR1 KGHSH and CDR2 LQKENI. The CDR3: CASSPFREVYEQYF. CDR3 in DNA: TGTGCCAGCTCTCCCTTTCGGGAGGTCTACGAGCAGTACTTC. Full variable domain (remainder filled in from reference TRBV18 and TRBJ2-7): NAGVMQNPRHLVRRRGQEARLRCSPMKGHSHVYWYRQLPEEGLKFMVYLQKENIIDESGMPKERFSAEFPKEGPSILRIQQVVRGDSAAYFCASSPFREVYEQYFGPGTRLTVT.

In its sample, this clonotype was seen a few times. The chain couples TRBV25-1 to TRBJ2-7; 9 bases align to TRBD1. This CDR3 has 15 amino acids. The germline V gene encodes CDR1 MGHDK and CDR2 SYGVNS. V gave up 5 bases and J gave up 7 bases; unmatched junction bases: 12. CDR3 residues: CASSPRDRDLGEQYF. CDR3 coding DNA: TGTGCCAGCAGTCCAAGGGACAGGGATTTAGGAGAGCAGTACTTC.

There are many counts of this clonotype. CDR3 loop: CASSSFTEAFF. In DNA form, the CDR3 reads TGTGCCAGCAGCTCTTTCACTGAAGCTTTCTTT. The chain is built from TRBV6-1 and TRBJ1-1; D unclear. The CDR3 extends over 11 amino acids. Germline CDR1 reads MNHNS; CDR2 reads SASEGT. The germline V and J ends were trimmed by 6 bases and 4 bases, with 6 bases remaining between them.

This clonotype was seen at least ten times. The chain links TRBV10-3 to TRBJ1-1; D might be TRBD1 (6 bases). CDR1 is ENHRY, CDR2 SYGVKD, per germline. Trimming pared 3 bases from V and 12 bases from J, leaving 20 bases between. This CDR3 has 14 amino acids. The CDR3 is CAISDPRTVGNTFF. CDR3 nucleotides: TGTGCCATCAGTGACCCCCGGACAGTAGGGAACACTTTCTTT.

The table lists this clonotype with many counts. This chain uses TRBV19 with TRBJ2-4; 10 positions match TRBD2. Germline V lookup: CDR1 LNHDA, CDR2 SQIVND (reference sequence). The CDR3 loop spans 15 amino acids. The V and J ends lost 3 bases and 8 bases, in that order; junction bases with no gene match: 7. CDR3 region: CASSILAGGIDIQYF. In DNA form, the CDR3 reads TGTGCCAGTAGTATCTTAGCGGGAGGAATCGACATTCAGTACTTC.

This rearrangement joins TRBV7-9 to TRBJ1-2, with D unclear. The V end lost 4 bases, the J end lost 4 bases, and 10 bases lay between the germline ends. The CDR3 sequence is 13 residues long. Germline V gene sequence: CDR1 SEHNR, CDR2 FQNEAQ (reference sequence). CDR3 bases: TGTGCCAGCAGCTCCTTTGCAGTCTATGGCTACACCTTC. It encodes CASSSFAVYGYTF.

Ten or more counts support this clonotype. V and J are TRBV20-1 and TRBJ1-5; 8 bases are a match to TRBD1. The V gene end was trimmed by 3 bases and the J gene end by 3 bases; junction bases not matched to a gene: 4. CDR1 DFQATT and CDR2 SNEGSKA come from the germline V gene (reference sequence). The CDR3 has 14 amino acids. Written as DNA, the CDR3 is TGCAGTGCTAGCGCGACAGGGGCCAATCAGCCCCAGCATTTT. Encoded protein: CSASATGANQPQHF.

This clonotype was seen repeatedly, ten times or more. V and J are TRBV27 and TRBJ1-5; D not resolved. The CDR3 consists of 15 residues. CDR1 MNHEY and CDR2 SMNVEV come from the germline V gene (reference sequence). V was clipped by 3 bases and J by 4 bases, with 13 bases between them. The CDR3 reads CASSLVGKRNQPQHF. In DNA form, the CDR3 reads TGTGCCAGCAGTTTGGTAGGGAAGAGGAATCAGCCCCAGCATTTT.

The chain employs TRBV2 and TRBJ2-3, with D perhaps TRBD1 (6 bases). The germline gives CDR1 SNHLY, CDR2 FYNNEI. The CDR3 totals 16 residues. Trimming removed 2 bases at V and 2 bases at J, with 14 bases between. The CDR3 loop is CASSELVLGATDTQYF. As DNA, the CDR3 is TGTGCCAGCAGTGAATTGGTCCTGGGGGCCACAGATACGCAGTATTTT.

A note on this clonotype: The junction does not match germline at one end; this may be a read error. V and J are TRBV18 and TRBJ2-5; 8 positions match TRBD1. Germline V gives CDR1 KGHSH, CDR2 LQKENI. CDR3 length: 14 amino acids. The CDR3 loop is CASSPLGQGETQYF. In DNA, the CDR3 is TGTGCCAGCTCCCCACTCGGACAGGGAGAGACCCAGTACTTC.

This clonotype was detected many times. DNA for the CDR3: TGTGCCAGCAGCTTAATATCGAACACTGAAGCTTTCTTT. Its protein product is CASSLISNTEAFF. The chain uses TRBV11-2 and TRBJ1-1; no clear D. Germline CDR1 is SGHAT and CDR2 is FQNNGV. V lost 2 bases, J lost 1 base, and 5 bases lay in between. The CDR3 contains 13 residues.

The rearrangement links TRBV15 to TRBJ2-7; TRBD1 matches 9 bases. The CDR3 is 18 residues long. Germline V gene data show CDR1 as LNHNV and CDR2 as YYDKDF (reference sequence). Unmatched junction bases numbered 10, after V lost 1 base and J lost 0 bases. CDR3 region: CATSRGRFTGGSSYEQYF. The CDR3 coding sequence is TGTGCCACCAGCAGAGGTCGCTTTACAGGGGGCAGCTCCTACGAGCAGTACTTC. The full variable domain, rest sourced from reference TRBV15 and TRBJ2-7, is DAMVIQNPRYQVTQFGKPVTLSCSQTLNHNVMYWYQQKSSQAPKLLFHYYDKDFNNEADTPDNFQSRRPNTSFCFLDIRSPGLGDTAMYLCATSRGRFTGGSSYEQYFGPGTRLTVT.

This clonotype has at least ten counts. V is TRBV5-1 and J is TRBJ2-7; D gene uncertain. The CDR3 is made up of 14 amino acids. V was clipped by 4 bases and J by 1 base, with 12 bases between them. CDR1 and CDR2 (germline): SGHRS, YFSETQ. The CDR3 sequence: CASSTLDGSYEQYF. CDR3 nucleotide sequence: TGCGCCAGCAGCACTTTAGACGGATCCTACGAGCAGTACTTC.

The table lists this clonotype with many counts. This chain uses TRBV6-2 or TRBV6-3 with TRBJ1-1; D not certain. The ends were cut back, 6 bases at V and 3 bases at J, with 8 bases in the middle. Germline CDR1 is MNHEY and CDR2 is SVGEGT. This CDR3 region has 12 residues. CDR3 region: CASRTWYTEAFF. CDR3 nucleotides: TGTGCCAGCAGGACTTGGTACACTGAAGCTTTCTTT.

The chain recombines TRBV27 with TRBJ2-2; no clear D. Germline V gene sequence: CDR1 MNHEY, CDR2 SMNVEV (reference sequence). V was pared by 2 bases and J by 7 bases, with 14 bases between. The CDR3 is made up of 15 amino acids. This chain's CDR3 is CASSLGAGIGGELFF. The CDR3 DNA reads TGTGCCAGCAGTTTAGGCGCAGGAATCGGCGGGGAGCTGTTTTTT.

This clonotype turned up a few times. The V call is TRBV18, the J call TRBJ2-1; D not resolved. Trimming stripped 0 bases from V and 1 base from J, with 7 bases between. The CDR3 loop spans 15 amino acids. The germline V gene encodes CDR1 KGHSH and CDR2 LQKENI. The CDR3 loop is CASSPPNPSYNEQFF. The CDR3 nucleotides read TGTGCCAGCTCACCACCGAACCCGTCCTACAATGAGCAGTTCTTC.

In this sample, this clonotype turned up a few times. In DNA, the CDR3 is TGTGCCAGCAGCCTTAGCCCTCAGGGTACCTACGAGCAGTACTTC. It encodes CASSLSPQGTYEQYF. V gene TRBV27 combines with J gene TRBJ2-7; maybe TRBD1 (5 bases). Looked up from germline, CDR1 is MNHEY and CDR2 is SMNVEV (reference sequence). This CDR3 region has 15 residues. Deletions cut 6 bases from V and 2 bases from J, with 17 bases between.